This T cell receptor beta chain was recorded in a study of OX40 agonist ivuxolimab in advanced cancers. The ends lost 5 bases at V and 6 bases at J; junction bases unmatched: 13. This CDR3 is 16 amino acids long. Germline V CDR1 and CDR2: MGHRA, YSYEKL. Repertoires were generated with immunoSEQ multiplex PCR, while TCRdb's copy carries only in-frame clones and drops some. Of fewer than 90,000 clones in the sample, 88% were seen once. The sample consisted of CD4+ or CD8+ T cells sorted from blood, taken in a trial of the OX40 agonist ivuxolimab. The receptor was isolated from an adult with an advanced solid tumor such as melanoma, head and neck, liver or kidney cancer. This chain joins TRBV4-1 and TRBJ2-1; 7 nucleotides line up with TRBD1. For the CDR3, the DNA is TGCGCCAGCAGCTCACTGGGCACAGGGGCCCTCAATGAGCAGTTCTTC. It yields the protein CASSSLGTGALNEQFF.